What follows are 5 T cell receptor beta chains derived from one specimen sequenced in a study of T cell repertoires in cytomegalovirus infection. TCRdb re-derived calls from the reads in MiXCR, one entry per CDR3 protein. The sample contains fewer than 1,000,000 distinct CDR3 sequences, less than 40% of which appear only once. No antigen is known for these receptors. The sample consisted of cultured CD8+ T cells from PBMCs, taken from culture after CMV antigen stimulation. Every receptor here comes from a human donor in good health (CMV status not recorded). Some clones in this sample may be carry-over from other donors' samples.

This clonotype was found many times. V and J are TRBV28 and TRBJ2-1; D is ambiguous. V lost 7 bases, J lost 4 bases, and 5 bases lay in between. The germline V gene encodes CDR1 MDHEN and CDR2 SYDVKM. This CDR3 has 11 residues. The CDR3 DNA sequence: TGTGCCAGCACAGCTTACAATGAGCAGTTCTTC. Translated, it gives CASTAYNEQFF.

J is TRBJ2-1 and V is TRBV7-9; 9 bases match TRBD1. The CDR3 is 15 residues long. After removal of 2 bases from V and 7 bases from J, the junction contained 6 bases not matched to a gene. In germline, CDR1 is SEHNR, CDR2 FQNEAQ (reference sequence). The CDR3 DNA follows: TGTGCCAGCAGCTTAAAGACAGGGGGGGAGAATGAGCAGTTCTTC. It yields the protein CASSLKTGGENEQFF.

The rearrangement uses TRBV20-1 and TRBJ1-1; D unclear. The CDR3 is 16 amino acids. The V and J ends lost 7 bases and 1 base respectively, with 22 bases between them. CDR1 is DFQATT and CDR2 is SNEGSKA in the germline V gene (reference sequence). The CDR3 DNA is TGCAGTGTCTCGGACGGCTCGATGCCCAGGAACACTGAAGCTTTCTTT. This encodes CSVSDGSMPRNTEAFF.

This clonotype was seen a few times. CDR3 loop: CAISELGPQETQYF. The CDR3 nucleotides read TGTGCCATCAGTGAGTTGGGCCCCCAAGAGACCCAGTACTTC. The J gene is TRBJ2-5, the V gene TRBV10-3; D gene uncertain. Trimming shortened V by 1 base and J by 1 base, and 7 bases separated the two germline ends. The CDR3 spans 14 residues. Germline V gene data show CDR1 as ENHRY and CDR2 as SYGVKD.

A few counts support this clonotype. The chain recombines TRBV29-1 with TRBJ2-2; 9 nucleotides align to TRBD1. Germline V gene lookup returns CDR1 SQVTM and CDR2 ANQGSEA. Trimming cost V 7 bases and J 2 bases; bases outside gene matches: 5. The CDR3 covers 14 residues. The CDR3 nucleotides are TGCAGCGCACCGGGACAGGGAAACACCGGGGAGCTGTTTTTT. Translating it yields CSAPGQGNTGELFF.